What follows are 32 T cell receptor beta chains derived from one specimen sequenced in a study of blood T cell repertoires in COVID-19. This table comes from immunoSEQ multiplex PCR, and its TCRdb copy is limited to in-frame clones, with some not included. The sample holds some 250,000 clones, approximately 84% seen once. Sample: peripheral blood. Source of these receptors: a man aged 50-59 years with active or convalescent COVID-19.

For the CDR3, the DNA is TGTGCCAGCAGCTTAGGAACAGGGGGCTGGGGGAACACTGAAGCTTTCTTT. This gives the protein CASSLGTGGWGNTEAFF. The chain uses TRBV11-2 and TRBJ1-1; the match to TRBD1 covers 9 bases. CDR1 SGHAT and CDR2 FQNNGV come from the germline V gene. The CDR3 sequence is 17 residues long. With 1 base clipped from V and 1 base from J, the junction kept 7 bases outside the gene matches.

The gene calls are TRBV19 and TRBJ1-2; D not resolved. The germline gives CDR1 LNHDA, CDR2 SQIVND (reference sequence). The CDR3 contains 14 residues. V lost 3 bases, J lost 7 bases, and 15 bases lay in between. CDR3 loop: CASSILLGTAGYTF. The CDR3, as DNA: TGTGCCAGTAGTATTCTATTAGGCACAGCTGGCTACACCTTC.

The count of this clone is one. The chain uses TRBV6-5 and TRBJ1-3, with no clear D. This CDR3 comprises 14 residues. Trimming took off 6 bases at V and 0 bases at J, with 9 bases between the two ends. CDR1 and CDR2 (germline): MNHEY, SVGAGI. Here the CDR3 DNA reads TGTGCCAGCAGCTTGACTGCCTCTGGAAACACCATATATTTT. It specifies CASSLTASGNTIYF.

The chain recombines TRBV6-1 with TRBJ1-4; TRBD1 aligns across 9 bases. Germline V gene lookup returns CDR1 MNHNS and CDR2 SASEGT. J was trimmed by 8 bases and V by 5 bases; bases with no gene match: 9. The CDR3 totals 15 residues. CDR3 coding DNA: TGTGCCAGCAGTTCCCTGGACAGGGGAGAAGAAAAACTGTTTTTT. Translation: CASSSLDRGEEKLFF.

The J gene is TRBJ2-1, the V gene TRBV24-1, with no clear D. The CDR3 length is 11 residues. CDR1 and CDR2 (germline): KGHDR, SFDVKD. The V gene lost 6 bases and the J gene lost 8 bases, with 7 bases spanning the gap. The CDR3 nucleotides read TGTGCCACCAGTCGACTGGATGAGCAGTTCTTC. This sequence encodes CATSRLDEQFF.

The chain carries TRBV9 and TRBJ1-4; no firm D call. Germline V gene lookup returns CDR1 SGDLS and CDR2 YYNGEE. CDR3 length: 14 amino acids. Trimming stripped 0 bases from V and 8 bases from J, with 11 bases between. The CDR3 nucleotides read TGTGCCAGCAGCGTAGATCCGGGAGAGGAAAAACTGTTTTTT. This sequence encodes CASSVDPGEEKLFF.

V gene TRBV3-1 (or the pseudogene TRBV3-2) combines with J gene TRBJ1-3; D might be TRBD1 (6 bases). This CDR3 is 12 amino acids long. The germline CDR1 and CDR2 sequences are LGHDT and YNNKEL (reference sequence). Deletions cut 1 base from V and 10 bases from J, with 8 bases between. In DNA form, the CDR3 reads TGTGCCAGCAGCCAAGGACAGGTGACCATATATTTT. It yields the protein CASSQGQVTIYF.

V usage is TRBV11-2 and J usage is TRBJ1-3; D uncertain. Germline-derived CDR1 and CDR2 are SGHAT and FQNNGV. There are 12 residues in the CDR3. Trimming left V 5 bases short and J 7 bases short, with 9 bases between. As DNA, the CDR3 is TGTGCCAGCAGCCCAAATCAGAACACCATATATTTT. Protein product: CASSPNQNTIYF.

This chain connects TRBV12-3 or TRBV12-4 to TRBJ1-2; no reliable D call. The CDR3 runs 13 residues. The V and J ends lost 5 bases and 0 bases respectively, with 7 bases between them. For the CDR3, the DNA is TGTGCCAGCAGTCTATCCGCTAACTATGGCTACACCTTC. Amino acids: CASSLSANYGYTF.

The chain combines TRBV19 with TRBJ2-1, with TRBD1 as a possible D gene (6 bases). The CDR3 covers 16 residues. Germline-derived CDR1 and CDR2 are LNHDA and SQIVND (reference sequence). Trimming pared 5 bases from V and 0 bases from J, leaving 14 bases between. The chain's CDR3 is CASSRRTVSSYNEQFF. The CDR3 coding sequence is TGTGCCAGTAGTCGAAGGACAGTGAGCTCCTACAATGAGCAGTTCTTC.

This chain links TRBV9 with TRBJ2-3, with D tentatively TRBD1 (7 bases). V lost 0 bases and J 3 bases, leaving 14 bases between the germline ends. In germline, CDR1 is SGDLS, CDR2 YYNGEE. CDR3 length: 16 residues. As DNA, the CDR3 is TGTGCCAGCAGCGTAGGGGCAGGGGGGCAGACAGATACGCAGTATTTT. Amino acids: CASSVGAGGQTDTQYF.

This rearrangement joins TRBV3-1 (or the pseudogene TRBV3-2) to TRBJ1-1; TRBD1 matches 7 bases. This CDR3 spans 11 amino acids. The V segment lost 6 bases and the J segment 9 bases; nucleotides outside the gene matches: 4. Germline loops: CDR1 LGHDT, CDR2 YNNKEL (reference sequence). The CDR3, as DNA: TGTGCCAGCAGGAGGGACAGCCAAGCTTTCTTT. This translates into CASRRDSQAFF.

The chain has TRBV5-1 and TRBJ1-2; TRBD1 matches 10 bases. This CDR3 region has 14 residues. V was clipped by 4 bases and J by 8 bases; unmatched bases: 8. Germline CDR1 and CDR2: SGHRS and YFSETQ. Written as DNA, the CDR3 is TGCGCCAGCAGCCTCGGACAGGGGGTAGGGGGCTACACCTTC. Translating it yields CASSLGQGVGGYTF.

This chain joins TRBV4-1 and TRBJ2-5; 8 bases line up with TRBD1. Germline V gives CDR1 MGHRA, CDR2 YSYEKL. The V gene end was trimmed by 5 bases and the J gene end by 5 bases; junction bases not matched to a gene: 10. The CDR3 is made up of 15 amino acids. The CDR3 protein is CASSIRTGSAETQYF. In DNA, the CDR3 is TGCGCCAGCAGCATACGGACAGGGAGTGCGGAGACCCAGTACTTC.

The genes are TRBV10-1 and TRBJ1-1; possible D gene TRBD1, 6 bases. Trimming removed 5 bases at V and 4 bases at J, with 11 bases between. The CDR3 consists of 13 residues. The germline V gene has CDR1 WNHNN and CDR2 SYGVQD (reference sequence). CDR3 sequence: CASSFRGGTEAFF. The CDR3, as DNA: TGCGCCAGCAGTTTTAGAGGGGGCACTGAAGCTTTCTTT.

The chain is built from TRBV5-6 and TRBJ1-2, with a weak D call TRBD1 (6 bases). CDR1 is SGHDT and CDR2 is YYEEEE in the germline V gene. The CDR3 consists of 14 residues. The V end was cut by 4 bases, the J end by 6 bases, with 16 bases between. The chain's CDR3 is CASSRRQGWHGYTF. CDR3 in DNA: TGTGCCAGCAGCCGGCGGCAGGGGTGGCATGGCTACACCTTC.

The table lists this clone with a few counts. The chain uses TRBV9 and TRBJ2-7, with TRBD2 as a possible D gene (6 bases). Trimming removed 4 bases from V and 7 bases from J, with 15 bases in between. Germline V gives CDR1 SGDLS, CDR2 YYNGEE. This CDR3 has 13 amino acids. The CDR3 is CASSSNTAGEQYF. The DNA for the CDR3 is TGTGCCAGCAGCTCCAACACCGCGGGGGAGCAGTACTTC.

The rearrangement joins TRBV7-8 to TRBJ1-5; D perhaps matches TRBD1 (6 bases). V was cut by 5 bases and J by 5 bases, with 13 bases left in between. The CDR3 loop spans 14 amino acids. The germline CDR1 and CDR2 sequences are SGHVS and FQNEAQ. The CDR3 DNA reads TGTGCCAGCAGCCCAGGGGCAGGGCATCAGCCCCAGCATTTT. Its protein is CASSPGAGHQPQHF.

The chain combines TRBV11-2 with TRBJ1-4, with 7 nucleotides matching TRBD1. V lost 2 bases, J lost 4 bases, and 7 bases stayed unmatched. The CDR3 consists of 16 residues. Germline V gene data show CDR1 as SGHAT and CDR2 as FQNNGV. The DNA for the CDR3 is TGTGCCAGCAGCTTACTAGGGGGCTTAAATAATGAAAAACTGTTTTTT. Translation: CASSLLGGLNNEKLFF. Full variable domain (remainder filled in from reference TRBV11-2 and TRBJ1-4): EAGVAQSPRYKIIEKRQSVAFWCNPISGHATLYWYQQILGQGPKLLIQFQNNGVVDDSQLPKDRFSAERLKGVDSTLKIQPAKLEDSAVYLCASSLLGGLNNEKLFFGSGTQLSVL.

The chain joins TRBV5-1 to TRBJ2-2, with D possibly TRBD2 on 7 matching bases. This CDR3 contains 17 residues. Germline V gene sequence: CDR1 SGHRS, CDR2 YFSETQ. Trimming removed 1 base at V and 4 bases at J, with 17 bases between. The CDR3 region is CASSLRPVRGGTGELFF. As DNA, the CDR3 is TGCGCCAGCAGCTTGCGCCCCGTGAGGGGGGGCACCGGGGAGCTGTTTTTT.

The chain is built from TRBV4-3 and TRBJ2-2, with D hard to call. The CDR3 length is 14 residues. Trimming cost V 3 bases and J 6 bases, with 11 bases left between them. Germline V gene sequence: CDR1 LGHNA, CDR2 YSLEER. The CDR3 loop is CASSHQYASGELFF. The CDR3 region has the DNA TGCGCCAGCAGCCACCAATACGCGTCCGGGGAGCTGTTTTTT.

The rearrangement joins TRBV29-1 to TRBJ1-3; D possibly corresponds to TRBD1 (5 bases). This CDR3 comprises 12 residues. V was shortened by 4 bases and J by 1 base, with 5 bases between the two germline ends. Germline values: CDR1 SQVTM, CDR2 ANQGSEA. CDR3 residues: CSVGQSGNTIYF. For the CDR3, the DNA is TGCAGCGTTGGACAGTCTGGAAACACCATATATTTT.

The chain is built from TRBV14 and TRBJ1-6; TRBD1 aligns across 7 bases. Trimming removed 6 bases from V and 9 bases from J; junction bases left unmatched: 8. This CDR3 contains 14 residues. In germline, CDR1 is SGHDN, CDR2 FVKESK. This CDR3 reads CASRPDRAISPLHF. The CDR3, as DNA: TGTGCCAGCAGACCCGACAGGGCGATTTCACCCCTCCACTTT.

This clone occurred a few times. V usage is TRBV3-1 (or the pseudogene TRBV3-2) and J usage is TRBJ2-7; 9 bases match TRBD1. The germline V gene encodes CDR1 LGHDT and CDR2 YNNKEL (reference sequence). V dropped 4 bases and J dropped 6; count of bases not matched to a gene: 10. This CDR3 has 15 amino acids. Here the CDR3 reads CASSPLGDRVAEQYF. CDR3 in DNA: TGTGCCAGCAGCCCTCTAGGGGACAGGGTGGCCGAGCAGTACTTC.

The V gene is TRBV28, the J gene TRBJ2-2; a weak D match, TRBD2 (6 bases). V was cut by 3 bases and J by 2 bases, with 10 bases left in between. Germline lookup yields CDR1 MDHEN and CDR2 SYDVKM. CDR3 length: 15 amino acids. The CDR3 loop is CASSLGLGNTGELFF. CDR3 DNA sequence: TGTGCCAGCAGTTTGGGACTGGGAAACACCGGGGAGCTGTTTTTT.

The chain links TRBV7-2 to TRBJ2-7, with TRBD2 matching 9 bases. This CDR3 is 15 amino acids long. V was pared by 1 base and J by 3 bases, with 4 bases of the junction left unmatched. CDR1 and CDR2 from the germline V gene are SGHTA and FQGNSA. The CDR3 loop reads CASSLESGGNYEQYF. The CDR3 DNA follows: TGTGCCAGCAGCTTAGAAAGCGGGGGGAACTACGAGCAGTACTTC.

The rearrangement links TRBV7-3 to TRBJ1-1; a possible D gene is TRBD1 (5 bases). Germline loops: CDR1 SGHTA, CDR2 FQGTGA. This CDR3 has 15 amino acids. The V end lost 5 bases, the J end lost 5 bases, and 18 bases lay between the germline ends. The CDR3 nucleotides are TGTGCCAGCAGCCAAAGGGGCGGAGAACTTACTGAAGCTTTCTTT. This gives the protein CASSQRGGELTEAFF.

This clone showed up just once. This chain links TRBV6-5 with TRBJ2-2; D uncertain. Between the trimmed V and J ends, which lost 6 bases and 2 bases, there was a span of 13 bases. The V gene's germline CDR1 is MNHEY and CDR2 SVGAGI. The CDR3 length is 15 residues. The CDR3 loop reads CASRLSPVNTGELFF. In nucleotides, the CDR3 is TGTGCCAGCAGACTAAGTCCGGTAAACACCGGGGAGCTGTTTTTT.

The chain links TRBV4-3 to TRBJ2-1, with D unresolved. The germline CDR1 and CDR2 sequences are LGHNA and YSLEER. The V end lost 0 bases, the J end lost 2 bases, and 14 bases lay between the germline ends. The CDR3 loop spans 17 amino acids. CDR3 sequence: CASSQDRESVAYNEQFF. The DNA for the CDR3 is TGCGCCAGCAGCCAAGATCGAGAATCGGTGGCCTACAATGAGCAGTTCTTC.

The chain carries TRBV7-9 and TRBJ2-7; D is uncertain. Trimming pared 6 bases from V and 6 bases from J, leaving 12 bases between. This CDR3 spans 12 amino acids. CDR1 and CDR2 from the germline V gene are SEHNR and FQNEAQ (reference sequence). The CDR3 loop reads CASSLLAGEQYF. The CDR3, as DNA: TGTGCCAGCAGTCTTTTGGCAGGCGAGCAGTACTTC.

This CDR3 reads CASSLILRVYGYTF. The CDR3 DNA is TGTGCCAGCAGTTTGATTCTTCGAGTCTATGGCTACACCTTC. J is TRBJ1-2 and V is TRBV7-9; the D is unclear. V was clipped by 6 bases and J by 4 bases, with 15 bases between them. The CDR3 contains 14 residues. CDR1 and CDR2 from the germline V gene are SEHNR and FQNEAQ (reference sequence).

The genes are TRBV15 and TRBJ2-7, with 7 bases aligning to TRBD1. V shed 1 base and J 5 bases; nucleotides not matched to a gene: 5. Germline V gene data show CDR1 as LNHNV and CDR2 as YYDKDF (reference sequence). The CDR3 consists of 14 residues. The CDR3 DNA follows: TGTGCCACCAGCAGAGTTGGACAGGAGGACGAGCAGTACTTC. Translated: CATSRVGQEDEQYF.